One and the same sample provided the 22 T cell receptor beta chains below, sequenced in a study of T-cell memory formation after mild COVID-19. TCRdb used MiXCR to reprocess the 5' RACE reads, holding one entry per CDR3 protein. The sample contains a few hundred thousand distinct CDR3 sequences, about a sixth of which appear only once. Sample: PBMCs or a T cell subset sorted from them (not recorded which). Source of these receptors: a man younger than 30 who had mild COVID-19 (a few samples of this study predate the infection). Cell type and time point are not known.

In this sample, this clonotype turned up a few times. The V and J genes are TRBV9 and TRBJ1-2, with D possibly being TRBD1 (5 bases). This CDR3 has 15 amino acids. Germline CDR1 reads SGDLS; CDR2 reads YYNGEE. Trimming removed 0 bases at V and 5 bases at J, with 14 bases between. CDR3 DNA sequence: TGTGCCAGCAGCGTAGCTTCGGGGCAGCCTTATGGCTACACCTTC. Translated: CASSVASGQPYGYTF.

This clonotype turned up a few times. The chain couples TRBV7-2 to TRBJ2-7, with D possibly being TRBD2 (6 bases). The CDR3 is 13 residues long. Looked up from germline, CDR1 is SGHTA and CDR2 is FQGNSA. The V end lost 4 bases, the J end lost 7 bases, and 14 bases lay between the germline ends. CDR3 sequence (DNA): TGTGCCAGCAGCTCCGACTGGGCGGGGGAGCAGTACGTC. It yields the protein CASSSDWAGEQYV.

This clonotype was detected only a few times. The rearrangement uses TRBV14 and TRBJ2-7, with D perhaps matching TRBD2 (5 bases). Trimming took 1 base from V and 6 from J, leaving 13 bases between them. CDR1 and CDR2 from the germline V gene are SGHDN and FVKESK. The length of the CDR3 is 14 residues. The CDR3 protein is CASSQVTPGIEQYF. In DNA, the CDR3 is TGTGCCAGCAGCCAAGTTACCCCGGGAATCGAGCAGTACTTC. Complete variable domain (other parts from reference TRBV14 and TRBJ2-7): EAGVTQFPSHSVIEKGQTVTLRCDPISGHDNLYWYRRVMGKEIKFLLHFVKESKQDESGMPNNRFLAERTGGTYSTLKVQPAELEDSGVYFCASSQVTPGIEQYFGPGTRLTVT.

This clonotype turned up a few times. The V call is TRBV6-6, the J call TRBJ1-4, with D possibly TRBD1 on 5 matching bases. Germline V lookup: CDR1 MNHNY, CDR2 SVGAGI (reference sequence). V lost 2 bases, J lost 5 bases, and 15 bases lay in between. This CDR3 is built from 16 residues. The CDR3 DNA is TGTGCCAGCAGTTACGTCTGGGGCCCTAGGAATGAAAAACTGTTTTTT. Translation: CASSYVWGPRNEKLFF.

The chain carries TRBV12-3 or TRBV12-4 and TRBJ2-7; 7 bases agree with TRBD1. The CDR3 is 16 amino acids. V lost 4 bases to trimming and J lost 0 bases; unmatched junction nucleotides: 9. The CDR3 DNA sequence: TGTGCCAGCAGTTGGCCCGGGACAGCGAGCTCCTACGAGCAGTACTTC. It encodes CASSWPGTASSYEQYF.

The chain has TRBV9 and TRBJ1-6, with D possibly TRBD1 on 5 matching bases. Germline V gives CDR1 SGDLS, CDR2 YYNGEE. V dropped 8 bases and J dropped 7 bases, with 13 bases sitting between them. The CDR3 is 13 residues long. CDR3 sequence: CARGPSPNSPLHF. The CDR3 nucleotides read TGTGCCAGGGGACCGTCCCCGAATTCACCCCTCCACTTT.

The chain links TRBV9 to TRBJ1-1; D is ambiguous. V lost 0 bases and J lost 5, with 11 bases in between. The CDR3 is 14 amino acids. Germline V CDR1 and CDR2: SGDLS, YYNGEE. CDR3 bases: TGTGCCAGCAGCGTAGTTTACGGGAGAACTGAAGCTTTCTTT. Protein sequence: CASSVVYGRTEAFF.

This clonotype was counted only a few times. This sequence joins TRBV7-6 and TRBJ2-5; D tentatively reads TRBD1 or TRBD2 (5 bases each). Germline CDR1 reads SGHVS; CDR2 reads FNYEAQ. V was pared by 0 bases and J by 4 bases, with 18 bases between. The CDR3 runs 17 residues. CDR3 nucleotide sequence: TGTGCCAGCAGCTTAGCCGCTCAGCCCGGGACCATAGAGACCCAGTACTTC. Protein product: CASSLAAQPGTIETQYF.

This clonotype has just a few counts. The gene calls are TRBV29-1 and TRBJ2-3; D is uncertain. V was shortened by 2 bases and J by 1 base, with 7 bases between the two germline ends. Looked up from germline, CDR1 is SQVTM and CDR2 is ANQGSEA. This CDR3 has 13 residues. The CDR3 bases are TGCAGCGTTGAACATTGGGGCACAGATACGCAGTATTTT. It translates to CSVEHWGTDTQYF.

The J gene is TRBJ1-5, the V gene TRBV10-2; no firm D call. Between the trimmed V and J ends, which lost 0 bases and 7 bases, there was a span of 7 bases. Looked up from germline, CDR1 is WSHSY and CDR2 is SAAADI. This CDR3 comprises 13 residues. The CDR3 DNA sequence: TGCGCCAGCAGTGAGTCTTGGGAGCAGCCCCAGCATTTT. As protein: CASSESWEQPQHF.

The V gene is TRBV7-8, the J gene TRBJ2-1; no definite D call. The CDR3 spans 16 residues. Trimming removed 5 bases at V and 5 bases at J, with 19 bases between. Germline lookup yields CDR1 SGHVS and CDR2 FQNEAQ. DNA of the CDR3: TGTGCCAGCAGCACAAGATGGATTTCCCCCGACAATGAGCAGTTCTTC. Its protein is CASSTRWISPDNEQFF.

This clonotype was counted a few times. The chain combines TRBV6-2 or TRBV6-3 with TRBJ1-5; TRBD1 matches at 8 bases. V was pared by 6 bases and J by 7 bases, with 8 bases of the junction left unmatched. The length of the CDR3 is 14 residues. CDR1 is MNHEY, CDR2 SVGEGT, per germline. In DNA form, the CDR3 reads TGTGCCAGCAGCGACAGGGGCAGTAGGCAGCCCCAGCATTTT. Translated, it gives CASSDRGSRQPQHF.

The rearrangement joins TRBV7-2 to TRBJ2-7; TRBD1 agrees at 8 bases. Germline V gives CDR1 SGHTA, CDR2 FQGNSA. CDR3 length: 13 residues. V trimming: 6 bases; J trimming: 1 base; junction bases outside the gene matches: 2. The CDR3 DNA reads as TGTGCCAGCAGGCAGGGGGCTTCCTACGAGCAGTACTTC. This gives the protein CASRQGASYEQYF.

This clonotype has just a few counts. The V and J genes are TRBV3-1 and TRBJ2-7, with TRBD2 as a possible D gene (5 bases). Germline V gene sequence: CDR1 LGHDT, CDR2 YNNKEL (reference sequence). There are 14 residues in the CDR3. Trimming stripped 3 bases from V and 7 bases from J, with 16 bases between. CDR3 sequence (DNA): TGTGCCAGCAGCCATACTAGGGCGGAAAGGGAGCAGTACTTC. Encoded protein: CASSHTRAEREQYF.

The chain is built from TRBV9 and TRBJ2-3; D tentatively fits TRBD1 or TRBD2 (6 bases each). Between the trimmed V and J ends, which lost 8 bases and 1 base, there was a span of 17 bases. This CDR3 has 15 residues. From germline, CDR1 is SGDLS and CDR2 YYNGEE. The DNA for the CDR3 is TGTGCCAGTCGCAAGGGGGGCCAGGGCACAGATACGCAGTATTTT. Residues: CASRKGGQGTDTQYF.

J is TRBJ2-7 and V is TRBV13, with D perhaps TRBD1 (6 bases). This CDR3 has 15 amino acids. CDR1 PRHDT and CDR2 FYEKMQ come from the germline V gene (reference sequence). V was clipped by 4 bases and J by 5 bases, with 18 bases between them. CDR3 in amino acids: CASSSGRGTVDEQYF. In DNA, the CDR3 is TGTGCCAGCAGCTCTGGAAGGGGGACGGTAGACGAGCAGTACTTC. The variable domain in full, with the rest retrieved from reference TRBV13 and TRBJ2-7, is AAGVIQSPRHLIKEKRETATLKCYPIPRHDTVYWYQQGPGQDPQFLISFYEKMQSDKGSIPDRFSAQQFSDYHSELNMSSLELGDSALYFCASSSGRGTVDEQYFGPGTRLTVT.

The rearrangement links TRBV7-9 to TRBJ1-5; 12 positions match TRBD1. This CDR3 region has 17 residues. The V gene's germline CDR1 is SEHNR and CDR2 FQNEAQ (reference sequence). V trimming: 2 bases; J trimming: 5 bases; junction bases outside the gene matches: 7. The CDR3, as DNA: TGTGCCAGCAGCTTATATTGGGGACAGGGGGCCCATCAGCCCCAGCATTTT. As protein: CASSLYWGQGAHQPQHF.

The J gene is TRBJ2-1, the V gene TRBV7-6, with 8 bases fitting TRBD2. This CDR3 spans 17 amino acids. Germline V gene sequence: CDR1 SGHVS, CDR2 FNYEAQ. Trimming cost V 4 bases and J 10 bases; bases outside gene matches: 18. The CDR3 is CASSSRAGGGPGGEQFF. The CDR3 coding sequence is TGTGCCAGCAGCTCCCGTGCGGGGGGCGGCCCGGGGGGGGAGCAGTTCTTC.

The J gene is TRBJ2-1, the V gene TRBV2; tentatively, D is TRBD2 (6 bases). The length of the CDR3 is 13 residues. The germline CDR1 and CDR2 sequences are SNHLY and FYNNEI. Trimming removed 9 bases from V and 7 bases from J, with 16 bases in between. As DNA, the CDR3 is TGTGCCAGGGGGTCGGGGGTTGTTAATGAGCAGTTCTTC. Its protein product is CARGSGVVNEQFF.

This sequence joins TRBV4-2 and TRBJ1-5; D gene uncertain. Germline V CDR1 and CDR2: LGHNA, YNFKEQ. Trimming removed 0 bases at V and 3 bases at J, with 6 bases between. The CDR3 runs to 14 residues. The CDR3 reads CASSQEGFNQPQHF. The CDR3 coding sequence is TGTGCCAGCAGCCAAGAAGGGTTCAATCAGCCCCAGCATTTT.

The chain joins TRBV12-3 or TRBV12-4 to TRBJ1-5; TRBD1 aligns across 7 bases. The CDR3 covers 16 residues. V was clipped by 3 bases and J by 5 bases; unmatched bases: 10. CDR3 in DNA: TGTGCCAGCAGTTTCGGGGACAGTCGGGGTTATCAGCCCCAGCATTTT. This gives the protein CASSFGDSRGYQPQHF.

The chain couples TRBV6-2 or TRBV6-3 to TRBJ1-3; D is undetermined. The germline V gene has CDR1 MNHEY and CDR2 SVGEGT. V lost 8 bases, J lost 4 bases, and 9 bases lay in between. CDR3 length: 12 residues. CDR3 in DNA: TGTGCCAGCGGCGGTGGAGGAAACACCATATATTTT. Translation gives CASGGGGNTIYF.